Each of the 5 T cell receptor beta chains below was sequenced from the same sample in a study of CXCR3-negative and CXCR3-positive naive CD8 T cells. UMI labels and 5' RACE were used to prepare the TRB cDNA libraries. TCRdb processed the 5' RACE reads again and assigns one entry to each CDR3 protein, with no DNA. The sample totals tens of thousands of distinct CDR3 sequences. The sample was naive CXCR3- CD8+ T cells from blood. Subset of the sample: CD45RO-CCR7+CD27+CD95- naive CD8+ T cells lacking CXCR3 (TNR3-). These receptors originate from a human donor in good health. Some clones in this sample may be carry-over from other donors' samples.

The J gene is TRBJ2-1, the V gene TRBV3-1; TCRdb names TRBD1, which stays unverified in the absence of DNA. The CDR3 consists of 13 residues. Germline V gene data show CDR1 as LGHDT and CDR2 as YNNKEL (reference sequence). CDR3 residues: CASSQLGGNEQFF.

This rearrangement joins TRBV20-1 to TRBJ1-5; TCRdb selects TRBD1, and the lack of DNA leaves this call unchecked. The CDR3 has 14 amino acids. Germline CDR1 reads DFQATT; CDR2 reads SNEGSKA (reference sequence). The CDR3 is CSARTGHENEPQHF.

This chain uses TRBV7-9 with TRBJ2-7; TCRdb's D call, TRBD1, is unchecked because there is no DNA. The CDR3 is made up of 15 amino acids. Germline lookup yields CDR1 SEHNR and CDR2 FQNEAQ (reference sequence). CDR3 amino acids: CASSPPTDRTYEQYF.

V is TRBV28 and J is TRBJ1-2; the TCRdb D gene call, TRBD1, has no DNA to confirm it. CDR3 length: 15 amino acids. Germline V CDR1 and CDR2: MDHEN, SYDVKM. The CDR3 loop reads CASTLPGERADGYTF.

J is TRBJ2-5 and V is TRBV21-1; the D call of TRBD1 rests on TCRdb alone, since no DNA is present to check it. TRBV21-1 is a pseudogene. This CDR3 contains 13 residues. This CDR3 reads CASSLGTEETQYF.